This T cell receptor beta chain was identified in a study of T cells in Graves' hyperthyroidism and ophthalmopathy. The length of the CDR3 is 17 residues. The V gene end was trimmed by 1 base and the J gene end by 8 bases; junction bases not matched to a gene: 10. Amplified regions were TCR beta CDR3 sequences from RNA transcripts. HTBI primers were employed in a first-round RT-PCR of the TCR CDR3. One entry per CDR3 protein, called by TCRdb with MiXCR from the multiplex PCR reads. Here the sample spans about 290,000 distinct CDR3 sequences, approximately 17% being singletons. This clonotype was counted once.

The chain carries TRBV12-3 or TRBV12-4 and TRBJ2-1, with 11 nucleotides matching TRBD2. Material for sequencing was blood. This TCR derives from a man aged 25-45 years with Graves' hyperthyroidism. In nucleotides, the CDR3 is TGTGCCAGCAGTTTAGGGATGAGGGCTAGCGGGAGGTATGAGCAGTTCTTC. It is translated as CASSLGMRASGRYEQFF.